Listed below are T cell receptor beta chains from one sample, sequenced in a study of blood T cell repertoires in COVID-19. Clones were read by immunoSEQ multiplex PCR, and TCRdb kept only the in-frame ones, dropping some. Among roughly 70,000 clones listed, over 70% were seen once. Sequenced sample: peripheral blood. These receptors originate from a man aged 50 or older with active COVID-19. Each CDR3 is given with its conserved first and last residue.

J: TRBJ2-1
V: TRBV19
CDR3: CASNDRYGTSGRSSYNEQFF

J: TRBJ2-3
V: TRBV7-9
CDR3: CASSSEREGTDTQYF

J: TRBJ2-7
V: TRBV5-1
CDR3: CASSLVGQGSKQYF

J: TRBJ1-2
V: TRBV5-1
CDR3: CASSRGGDYGYTF

J: TRBJ2-7
V: TRBV11-2
CDR3: CASSSGFVRRPYEQYF

J: TRBJ1-1
V: TRBV6-5
CDR3: CASSYSGPFTEAFF

J: TRBJ2-1
V: TRBV4-1
CDR3: CASSQVTFVGGRGSSYNEQFF

J: TRBJ2-2
V: TRBV10-3
CDR3: CAISESSGTSGELFF

J: TRBJ1-5
V: TRBV7-2
CDR3: CASSLGLNQPQHF

J: TRBJ2-7
V: TRBV5-1
CDR3: CASSTRTSGPYEQYF

J: TRBJ1-1
V: TRBV27
CDR3: CASIPTGVWTEAFF

J: TRBJ1-5
V: TRBV19
CDR3: CASSTHRASNQPQHF

J: TRBJ2-7
V: TRBV6-1
CDR3: CASSERPQAAREQYF

J: TRBJ2-5
V: TRBV5-1
CDR3: CASSLANRREETQYF

J: TRBJ2-5
V: TRBV6-2/TRBV6-3
CDR3: CASSYPRAIIRLETQYF

J: TRBJ1-1
V: TRBV5-1
CDR3: CASSPGTVNTEAFF

J: TRBJ1-5
V: TRBV19
CDR3: CASTGTQVQPQHF